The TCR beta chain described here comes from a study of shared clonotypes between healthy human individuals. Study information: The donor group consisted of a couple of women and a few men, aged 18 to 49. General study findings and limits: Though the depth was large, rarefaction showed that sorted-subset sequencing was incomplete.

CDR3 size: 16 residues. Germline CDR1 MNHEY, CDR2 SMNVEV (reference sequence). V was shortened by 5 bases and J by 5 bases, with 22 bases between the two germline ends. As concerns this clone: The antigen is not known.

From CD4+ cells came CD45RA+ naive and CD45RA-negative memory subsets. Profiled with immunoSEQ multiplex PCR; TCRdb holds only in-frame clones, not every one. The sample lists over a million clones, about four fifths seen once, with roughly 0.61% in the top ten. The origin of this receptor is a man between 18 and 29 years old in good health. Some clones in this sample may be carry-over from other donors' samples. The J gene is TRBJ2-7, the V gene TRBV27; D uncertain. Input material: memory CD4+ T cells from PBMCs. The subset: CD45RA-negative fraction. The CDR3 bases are TGTGCCAGCAGTACTCAGGATTGGCCTAGAATCGACGAGCAGTACTTC. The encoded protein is CASSTQDWPRIDEQYF.